This TCR beta chain was observed in a study of STAT5B mutations in CD4+ large granular lymphocyte leukemia (dated by TCRdb to 2021 to 2024). Describing the broader study: Among the healthy controls, the CDR3 'QG' motif was associated with a particular HLA allele. The study compared the TCRbeta repertoires of patients with CD4+ T-cell large granular lymphocyte leukemia against the TCRbeta repertoires of healthy blood donors. Flow cytometry performed on FACSCanto II or FACSVerse showed that the purified fractions had more than 95% purity among lymphocytes. Broad study findings and their caveats: The data were not HLA-matched, and the higher clonality in CD4+ T-LGLL than in CD8+ T-LGLL could be due to the relatively small sample size. Compared with healthy CD4+ repertoires, CD4-sorted patient repertoires appeared more clonal, and this difference remained even after the putative leukemic clones were removed. Each patient's main leukemic clonotypes were private, but approximately 27% of these clonotypes showed up at low frequency in the non-leukemic repertoires of other patients.

Buffy coats from 30 to 40 blood donors, supplied by the Finnish Red Cross blood service, were used as healthy controls. All TCR-sequenced material derived from peripheral blood: patient blood samples and healthy donor buffy coats. Peripheral blood mononuclear cells were isolated by Ficoll-Hypaque gradient centrifugation. For the healthy controls, CD4+ cells were obtained from buffy coats by magnetic purification. The Gentra Puregene Cell and Tissue kit was used to extract genomic DNA, and a Qubit 2.0 fluorometer was used to measure the amount of genomic DNA. Concerning this clone: Its antigen is still unknown. Per-base quality was not reported, and no clone a single base away is much larger than it.

The immunoSEQ assay at survey resolution was applied to genomic DNA for sequencing of TCRbeta rearrangements. The study's own analysis went as follows. In the TCR sequencing data, the smallest productive clonotype frequency that could be detected was 2.59 x 10-5. Only productive TCRbeta rearrangements, defined as complete and in-frame sequences, were included in the analyses. The clonality of each sample was calculated as Simpson clonality in the immunoSEQ Analyzer version 3.0. Clones were grouped by frequency into very rare, small, medium, large (1-20%) or hyperexpanded (>20%) categories. Generation probabilities were estimated with OLGA 1.2.3, V-gene circos plots were made with VDJtools, specificities were looked up in VDJdb, and CDR3 motifs were identified with GLIPH. TCRdb limited this immuneACCESS table to in-frame rearrangements with V and J called. A share of clones is missing; checked studies link under half to unresolved V genes, and the rest is unexplained. V, J and clone size are taken as reported in that table, and D and trimming were inferred from the DNA itself. Counted in this sample were around 27,000 clones; 70% to 75% of them appeared once. The ten largest clonotypes hold roughly 3.2% of the sample.

The specimen sequenced was CD4+ T cells from blood buffy coats. The clonotype comes from a human donor in good health.

The base sequence is TGTGCCAGCAGCTCCGGGGGAGCCTCCTACGAGCAGTACTTC. Its coded protein is CASSSGGASYEQYF. The chain couples TRBV5-4 to TRBJ2-7; D gene: possibly TRBD2, on 6 matching bases. V was cut back by 3 bases and J by 0 bases, leaving a gap of 10 bases between them. The germline V gene (reference sequence) specifies SGHNT as CDR1 and YYREEE as CDR2. The CDR3 measures 14 amino acids from cysteine to phenylalanine. Only the CDR3 DNA stays, 42 bases, in frame from base 1.